A selection of T cell receptor beta chains follows, all from one sample in a study of blood T cell repertoires in COVID-19. TCRdb keeps only in-frame clones here, not all; method: immunoSEQ multiplex PCR. The data contain about 310,000 clones, roughly 89% of them singletons. The sequenced material came from PBMCs or T cells enriched from blood (not recorded which). These receptors were obtained from a man aged 60-69 years who had recovered from COVID-19. The CDR3 runs from the conserved cysteine through the conserved F or W. A D gene is named only where the DNA matches it firmly. Some rows have no size entry. The others give once, few or many, or a class for an expanded clone.

clone size	V gene	D gene	J gene	CDR3 protein	CDR3 DNA
.	TRBV25-1	TRBD1	TRBJ1-4	CASSERGQINEKLFF	TGTGCCAGCAGTGAAAGGGGACAGATAAATGAAAAACTGTTTTTT
.	TRBV27	.	TRBJ2-1	CASREAYNEQFF	TGTGCCAGCAGGGAGGCCTACAATGAGCAGTTCTTC
.	TRBV4-3	TRBD1	TRBJ2-3	CASSQEPGQGANTQYF	TGCGCCAGCAGCCAAGAACCGGGACAGGGGGCGAATACGCAGTATTTT
once	TRBV7-4	.	TRBJ1-5	CANLARVIPLCSNQPQHF	TGTGCCAACCTAGCTAGGGTCATTCCACTGTGTAGCAATCAGCCCCAGCATTTT
.	TRBV5-4	.	TRBJ1-4	CASSLGGHPTNEKLFF	TGTGCCAGCAGCTTAGGTGGACACCCAACTAATGAAAAACTGTTTTTT
once	TRBV24-1	.	TRBJ2-3	CATSDRQRKADTQYF	TGTGCCACCAGTGATCGACAGAGGAAGGCAGATACGCAGTATTTT
once	TRBV5-5	.	TRBJ1-5	CASSLYDGGSNQPQHF	TGTGCCAGCAGCTTGTACGACGGAGGCAGCAATCAGCCCCAGCATTTT
.	TRBV28	.	TRBJ1-3	CASSPPFSGNTIYF	TGTGCCAGCAGTCCCCCCTTCTCTGGAAACACCATATATTTT
.	TRBV5-1	TRBD2	TRBJ2-7	CASSLAGTSGSRQYF	TGCGCCAGCAGCTTGGCCGGGACTAGCGGGAGCCGACAGTACTTC
.	TRBV6-5	TRBD2	TRBJ2-1	CASSSGLAGVNEQFF	TGTGCCAGCAGCTCCGGACTAGCGGGAGTCAATGAGCAGTTCTTC
.	TRBV2	.	TRBJ1-3	CASSYAREFTGNTIYF	TGTGCCAGCAGTTATGCCAGGGAATTTACTGGAAACACCATATATTTT
.	TRBV3-1/TRBV3-2	.	TRBJ1-1	CASSQVRSTEAFF	TGTGCCAGCAGCCAAGTGCGGAGCACTGAAGCTTTCTTT
.	TRBV6-5	.	TRBJ1-5	CASRMLGRDQPQHF	TGTGCCAGCAGAATGTTGGGGAGAGATCAGCCCCAGCATTTT